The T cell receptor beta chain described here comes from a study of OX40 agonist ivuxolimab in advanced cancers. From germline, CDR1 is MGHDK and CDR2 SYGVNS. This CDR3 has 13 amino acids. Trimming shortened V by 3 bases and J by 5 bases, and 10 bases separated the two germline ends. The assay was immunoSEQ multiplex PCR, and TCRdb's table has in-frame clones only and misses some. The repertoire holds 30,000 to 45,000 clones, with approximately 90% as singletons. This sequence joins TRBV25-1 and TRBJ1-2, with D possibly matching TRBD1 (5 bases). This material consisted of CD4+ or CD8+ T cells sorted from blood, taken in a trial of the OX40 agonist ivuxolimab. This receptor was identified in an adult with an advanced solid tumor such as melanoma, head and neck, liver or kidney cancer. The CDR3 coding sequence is TGTGCCAGCAGTGATGGGGGGAGGTATGGCTACACCTTC. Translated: CASSDGGRYGYTF.